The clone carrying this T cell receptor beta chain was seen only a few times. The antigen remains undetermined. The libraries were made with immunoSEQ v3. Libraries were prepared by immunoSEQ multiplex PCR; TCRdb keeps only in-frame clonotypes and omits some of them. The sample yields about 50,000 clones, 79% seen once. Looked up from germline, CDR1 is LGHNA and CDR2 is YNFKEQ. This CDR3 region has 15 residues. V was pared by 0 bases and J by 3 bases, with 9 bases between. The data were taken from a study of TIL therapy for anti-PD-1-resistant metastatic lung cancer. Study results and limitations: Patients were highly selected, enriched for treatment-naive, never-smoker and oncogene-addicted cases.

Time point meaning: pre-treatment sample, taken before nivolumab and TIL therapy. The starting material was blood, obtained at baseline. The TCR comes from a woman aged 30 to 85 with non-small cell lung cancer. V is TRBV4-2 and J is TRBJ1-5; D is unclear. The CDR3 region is CASSQELALNQPQHF. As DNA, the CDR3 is TGTGCCAGCAGCCAAGAGTTGGCCCTCAATCAGCCCCAGCATTTT.